Presented here are 25 T cell receptor beta chains from one specimen sequenced in a study of blood T cell repertoires in COVID-19. Some clones are missing from TCRdb's copy, which holds only in-frame ones; the method was immunoSEQ multiplex PCR. The profile shows 200,000 to 250,000 clones, under 90% of them singletons. Sequencing used PBMCs or T cells enriched from blood (not recorded which). These receptors all come from a woman aged 60-75 years who had recovered from COVID-19.

Only a few counts were recorded for this clone. The rearrangement uses TRBV2 and TRBJ1-1; D possibly corresponds to TRBD1 (6 bases). V was pared by 6 bases and J by 1 base, with 15 bases between. Germline CDR1 and CDR2: SNHLY and FYNNEI. The CDR3 has 15 residues. The CDR3 sequence: CASRQRGTGNTEAFF. CDR3 nucleotides: TGTGCCAGCAGACAAAGGGGGACGGGGAACACTGAAGCTTTCTTT.

This rearrangement joins TRBV9 to TRBJ2-7; 8 bases agree with TRBD1. The CDR3 covers 16 residues. Germline V gene lookup returns CDR1 SGDLS and CDR2 YYNGEE. V trimming: 0 bases; J trimming: 0 bases; junction bases outside the gene matches: 5. The CDR3 sequence: CASSVDDRGLSYEQYF. The CDR3 DNA sequence: TGTGCCAGCAGCGTAGACGACAGGGGACTCTCCTACGAGCAGTACTTC.

This chain links TRBV27 with TRBJ2-1; D might be TRBD1 (5 bases). Germline V gene data show CDR1 as MNHEY and CDR2 as SMNVEV (reference sequence). V lost 2 bases, J lost 9 bases, and 20 bases lay in between. The CDR3 covers 16 residues. CDR3 coding DNA: TGTGCCAGCAGTTTAGACCGCCAGGGTGACTGGAGTGAGCAGTTCTTC. Translating gives CASSLDRQGDWSEQFF.

This chain joins TRBV21-1 and TRBJ2-5; the table's D gene call, TRBD2, was not cross checked with the DNA. TRBV21-1 is described as a pseudogene. This CDR3 is built from 16 residues. Written as DNA, the CDR3 is TGTGCCAGCAGCAAAGTCTGGGGGGGCCTCCAAGAGACCCAGTACTTC. This sequence encodes CASSKVWGGLQETQYF.

This clone was recorded only once. CDR3 amino acids: CSVVVDTQYF. DNA for the CDR3: TGCAGCGTTGTAGTGGATACGCAGTATTTT. The V call is TRBV29-1, the J call TRBJ2-3, with unresolved D. V was clipped by 4 bases and J by 6 bases, with 5 bases between them. The CDR3 totals 10 residues. Per germline, CDR1 SQVTM and CDR2 ANQGSEA.

The CDR3 loop reads CASSFGQGNGEQFF. The CDR3 DNA sequence: TGTGCCAGCAGCTTCGGACAGGGGAACGGTGAGCAGTTCTTC. The rearrangement links TRBV7-8 to TRBJ2-1; 9 positions match TRBD1. Germline trimming cut 3 bases from V and 9 bases from J; bases unmatched to any gene: 6. This CDR3 spans 14 amino acids. Germline loops: CDR1 SGHVS, CDR2 FQNEAQ.

This rearrangement joins TRBV3-1 (or the pseudogene TRBV3-2) to TRBJ1-1, with a tentative D call TRBD1 (6 bases). The CDR3 has 15 amino acids. V lost 2 bases to trimming and J lost 4 bases, with 14 bases between them. Germline V gives CDR1 LGHDT, CDR2 YNNKEL (reference sequence). The CDR3 reads CASSQRDRPGTEAFF. The CDR3 nucleotides are TGTGCCAGCAGCCAACGCGACAGGCCGGGCACTGAAGCTTTCTTT.

This clone was seen a handful of times. J is TRBJ1-5 and V is TRBV7-9; tentative D call: TRBD1 (5 bases). V lost 0 bases, J lost 5 bases, and 8 bases lay in between. The CDR3 runs 14 residues. Germline V gene data show CDR1 as SEHNR and CDR2 as FQNEAQ (reference sequence). The CDR3 coding sequence is TGTGCCAGCAGCTTAGCCAGGGCGGATCAGCCCCAGCATTTT. This gives the protein CASSLARADQPQHF.

The chain's CDR3 is CAIRQQGGTDTQYF. The CDR3 nucleotides are TGTGCCATCAGGCAACAGGGGGGCACAGATACGCAGTATTTT. This chain links TRBV10-3 with TRBJ2-3; 8 nucleotides line up with TRBD1. The junction had 3 bases not matched to a gene; V was cut back by 6 bases and J by 1 base. The CDR3 sequence is 14 residues long. Per germline, CDR1 ENHRY and CDR2 SYGVKD.

CDR3 in amino acids: CASSSRGGSSYNEQFF. The CDR3, as DNA: TGTGCCAGCAGTTCCCGAGGCGGGAGTTCCTACAATGAGCAGTTCTTC. This chain joins TRBV6-5 and TRBJ2-1, with 7 bases that match TRBD2. Germline V gene lookup returns CDR1 MNHEY and CDR2 SVGAGI. The ends lost 4 bases at V and 1 base at J; junction bases unmatched: 7. CDR3 size: 16 residues.

V is TRBV11-3 and J is TRBJ2-1; D not certain. V lost 5 bases to trimming and J lost 0 bases, with 23 bases between them. This CDR3 comprises 19 residues. CDR1 and CDR2 (germline): SGHNT, YENEEA. The CDR3 bases are TGTGCCAGCAGCCACAGTCTGGTGTTAGGCGTCAGCTCCTACAATGAGCAGTTCTTC. Encoded protein: CASSHSLVLGVSSYNEQFF.

The chain couples TRBV24-1 to TRBJ2-3; possible D gene TRBD1, 6 bases. The CDR3 covers 13 residues. Germline V gene lookup returns CDR1 KGHDR and CDR2 SFDVKD. The V end was cut by 5 bases, the J end by 5 bases, with 10 bases between. This CDR3 is CATSGQDIDTQYF. CDR3 bases: TGTGCCACCAGTGGACAGGATATAGATACGCAGTATTTT.

This clone was recorded once. The chain couples TRBV9 to TRBJ2-6; D not certain. The CDR3 consists of 18 residues. Looked up from germline, CDR1 is SGDLS and CDR2 is YYNGEE. V lost 0 bases and J lost 0, with 13 bases in between. The CDR3 nucleotides read TGTGCCAGCAGCGTAGAGTTGAGTTTGGTCTCTGGGGCCAACGTCCTGACTTTC. It codes for CASSVELSLVSGANVLTF.

The chain combines TRBV6-5 with TRBJ1-2, with TRBD1 matching 8 bases. There are 16 residues in the CDR3. Germline V gene data show CDR1 as MNHEY and CDR2 as SVGAGI. V lost 2 bases, J lost 3 bases, and 8 bases stayed unmatched. CDR3 amino acids: CASSYGPQGADYGYTF. CDR3 DNA: TGTGCCAGCAGTTACGGACCGCAGGGGGCTGACTATGGCTACACCTTC.

This sequence joins TRBV19 and TRBJ2-7, with 9 positions matching TRBD1. In germline, CDR1 is LNHDA, CDR2 SQIVND (reference sequence). CDR3 length: 15 amino acids. After removal of 7 bases from V and 2 bases from J, the junction contained 9 bases not matched to a gene. CDR3 nucleotides: TGTGCCAGTAAAAGGAGGGACAGGGAGCCCTACGAGCAGTACTTC. It yields the protein CASKRRDREPYEQYF.

The V call is TRBV29-1, the J call TRBJ1-5; no clear D. The CDR3 contains 12 residues. CDR1 is SQVTM, CDR2 ANQGSEA, per germline. The V end lost 4 bases, the J end lost 4 bases, and 8 bases lay between the germline ends. CDR3 sequence (DNA): TGCAGCGTTGGCCAGGCGAATCAGCCCCAGCATTTT. It is translated as CSVGQANQPQHF.

The V call is TRBV20-1, the J call TRBJ2-7; possible D gene TRBD1, 6 bases. The V end lost 3 bases, the J end lost 2 bases, and 14 bases lay between the germline ends. Germline V gene data show CDR1 as DFQATT and CDR2 as SNEGSKA (reference sequence). This CDR3 contains 14 residues. DNA for the CDR3: TGCAGTGCTAGTCCGGGACAATCCCCCTACGAGCAGTACTTC. The encoded protein is CSASPGQSPYEQYF.

This clone has more than one count but fewer than ten. The CDR3 spells CASSVRFEDQPQHF. Written as DNA, the CDR3 is TGTGCCAGCAGCGTCCGATTTGAGGATCAGCCCCAGCATTTT. The rearrangement links TRBV9 to TRBJ1-5; no clear D gene. Trimming pared 2 bases from V and 5 bases from J, leaving 11 bases between. The CDR3 sequence is 14 residues long. Germline CDR1 SGDLS, CDR2 YYNGEE.

V usage is TRBV5-4 and J usage is TRBJ2-3, with TRBD2 matching 9 bases. The ends lost 0 bases at V and 1 base at J; junction bases unmatched: 6. Per the germline V gene, CDR1 is SGHNT and CDR2 is YYREEE (reference sequence). The CDR3 spans 17 residues. The CDR3 nucleotides read TGTGCCAGCAGCTTGGCCGGGATAGCGGGAGGCACAGATACGCAGTATTTT. Protein: CASSLAGIAGGTDTQYF.

J is TRBJ2-1 and V is TRBV5-1; tentatively, D is TRBD1 (5 bases). Trimming took off 0 bases at V and 0 bases at J, with 13 bases between the two ends. Germline values: CDR1 SGHRS, CDR2 YFSETQ. This CDR3 comprises 17 residues. CDR3 sequence (DNA): TGCGCCAGCAGCTTGGGGGGCGCAGCACGCTCCTACAATGAGCAGTTCTTC. Its protein is CASSLGGAARSYNEQFF.

The CDR3 DNA sequence: TGTGCCAGCTCTAGGACGGGGGGGGCAGCTCAGCCCCAGCATTTT. This translates into CASSRTGGAAQPQHF. This chain connects TRBV6-5 to TRBJ1-5, with D possibly matching TRBD1 (6 bases). There are 15 residues in the CDR3. Germline CDR1 MNHEY, CDR2 SVGAGI. V was trimmed by 8 bases and J by 6 bases, leaving 20 bases between them.

J is TRBJ1-6 and V is TRBV27, with 7 positions matching TRBD1. CDR3 length: 18 amino acids. V dropped 5 bases and J dropped 5; count of bases not matched to a gene: 15. Germline CDR1 reads MNHEY; CDR2 reads SMNVEV (reference sequence). CDR3 sequence: CASSAQGLRYGDNSPLHF. The CDR3 nucleotides read TGTGCCAGCAGTGCACAGGGGCTTCGGTATGGAGATAATTCACCCCTCCACTTT.

The V gene is TRBV5-1, the J gene TRBJ1-6; D is unclear. Germline V CDR1 and CDR2: SGHRS, YFSETQ. The V end was cut by 0 bases, the J end by 5 bases, with 15 bases between. This CDR3 has 17 amino acids. CDR3 protein: CASSLANSRADNSPLHF. CDR3 DNA: TGCGCCAGCAGCTTGGCCAATTCGCGGGCAGATAATTCACCCCTCCACTTT.

The rearrangement links TRBV6-5 to TRBJ1-1; 9 nucleotides match TRBD1. The CDR3 runs to 14 residues. V shed 7 bases, J shed 5 bases, and the junction held 8 bases outside the gene matches. The germline CDR1 and CDR2 sequences are MNHEY and SVGAGI. CDR3 amino acids: CASIRDRVWTEAFF. CDR3 bases: TGTGCCAGCATCAGGGACAGGGTTTGGACTGAAGCTTTCTTT.

In this sample, this clone turned up once. The CDR3 reads CSVQRDRNYGYTF. Written as DNA, the CDR3 is TGCAGCGTCCAGAGGGACAGGAACTATGGCTACACCTTC. This chain uses TRBV29-1 with TRBJ1-2; 8 nucleotides match TRBD1. The germline gives CDR1 SQVTM, CDR2 ANQGSEA. The CDR3 has 13 residues. V lost 6 bases to trimming and J lost 2 bases; unmatched junction nucleotides: 5.